This is a list of T cell receptor beta chains from one sample in a study of beta chain features in type 1 diabetes. Assay used: immunoSEQ multiplex PCR; TCRdb lists only in-frame clones, some missing. The sample holds roughly 330,000 clones, approximately 11% seen once. Sequenced material: naive CD4+ T cells from blood. Source of these receptors: a woman in her thirties in good health. The CDR3 runs from the conserved cysteine through the conserved F or W. The D gene is left open where the match is weak.

J | D | V | CDR3
TRBJ1-1 | NA | TRBV7-9 | CASSFGEGSTEAFF
TRBJ1-5 | TRBD1 | TRBV12-5 | CASAPTGQQPQHF
TRBJ2-1 | TRBD2 | TRBV7-2 | CASSLLGLAVYNEQFF
TRBJ2-7 | TRBD2 | TRBV9 | CASSLGLAGELEQYF
TRBJ1-1 | NA | TRBV4-3 | CASNPHRTDTEAFF
TRBJ2-1 | NA | TRBV7-6 | CASSLVAGSTYNEQFF
TRBJ1-4 | NA | TRBV28 | CASSLVPSANEKLFF
TRBJ1-4 | TRBD1 | TRBV28 | CASSSTTGGSDEKLFF
TRBJ2-6 | NA | TRBV5-1 | CASSPGQPGANVLTF
TRBJ2-7 | TRBD1 | TRBV28 | CASRKQGSSYEQYF
TRBJ2-1 | TRBD2 | TRBV7-2 | CASRSRLAGGSSYNEQFF
TRBJ1-4 | NA | TRBV18 | CASSLRSAATNEKLFF
TRBJ2-2 | NA | TRBV7-9 | CASSPQIRELFF
TRBJ1-2 | NA | TRBV29-1 | CSVEVATDYYGYTF
TRBJ2-1 | TRBD2 | TRBV28 | CASSPIAGGHNEQFF
TRBJ2-7 | TRBD2 | TRBV5-1 | CASSEAVIAGVITHEQYF
TRBJ1-2 | NA | TRBV20-1 | CSATVFGGYTF
TRBJ2-1 | TRBD2 | TRBV7-9 | CASSFSTSGSEQFF
TRBJ2-3 | NA | TRBV7-2 | CASSREVAQYF
TRBJ2-3 | NA | TRBV11-2 | CASSLGAVADTQYF
TRBJ2-7 | TRBD2 | TRBV2 | CASKSSGLAYEQYF
TRBJ2-3 | NA | TRBV9 | CASSVALDTQYF
TRBJ2-3 | NA | TRBV9 | CASSVGGRDSTDTQYF
TRBJ2-7 | NA | TRBV28 | CASSLSVSAGFYEQYF
TRBJ1-1 | TRBD1 | TRBV6-1 | CASRGTGGSYTEAFF
TRBJ2-1 | TRBD2 | TRBV9 | CASSVRLAGGQSSYNEQFF
TRBJ2-1 | NA | TRBV2 | CASSERPSGEQFF
TRBJ2-5 | TRBD1 | TRBV6-5 | CASSFPGQGQETQYF
TRBJ1-5 | NA | TRBV7-2 | CASSRTGVGQPQHF
TRBJ1-2 | NA | TRBV18 | CASSPRESIYGYTF
TRBJ2-1 | TRBD2 | TRBV5-1 | CASSFLAGGPQFF